This is a list of T cell receptor beta chains from one sample in a study of blood T cell repertoires in COVID-19. The assay was immunoSEQ multiplex PCR, and TCRdb's table has in-frame clones only and misses some. The sample consists of about 300,000 clones, more than 70% of them appearing once. Specimen: peripheral blood. These TCRs come from a woman aged 25 to 39 who had recovered from COVID-19. CDR3s include the opening cysteine and the closing phenylalanine or tryptophan. A D gene is named only where the DNA matches it firmly. Expanded clones are given a class, and other clones once, few, many or no size at all.

d_call: .
v_call: TRBV7-2
j_call: TRBJ2-5
clone_size: .
cdr3_aa: CASSLLLAETQYF
cdr3_nt: TGTGCCAGCAGCTTATTATTAGCGGAGACCCAGTACTTC

d_call: .
v_call: TRBV28
j_call: TRBJ2-2
clone_size: .
cdr3_aa: CASRGWTADTGELFF
cdr3_nt: TGTGCCAGCAGGGGTTGGACAGCTGACACCGGGGAGCTGTTTTTT

d_call: TRBD1
v_call: TRBV29-1
j_call: TRBJ1-2
clone_size: .
cdr3_aa: CSVDVTTLGQGARNYGYTF
cdr3_nt: TGCAGCGTTGACGTTACGACGCTGGGACAGGGGGCGCGTAACTATGGCTACACCTTC

d_call: .
v_call: TRBV11-1
j_call: TRBJ1-2
clone_size: once
cdr3_aa: CASSSAGSDYGYTF
cdr3_nt: TGTGCCAGCAGCTCGGCAGGGTCGGACTATGGCTACACCTTC

d_call: TRBD2
v_call: TRBV5-1
j_call: TRBJ2-7
clone_size: .
cdr3_aa: CASSWTSGDEQYF
cdr3_nt: TGCGCCAGCAGCTGGACTAGCGGGGACGAGCAGTACTTC

d_call: .
v_call: TRBV5-6
j_call: TRBJ2-7
clone_size: .
cdr3_aa: CASSGTYRVNEQYF
cdr3_nt: TGTGCCAGCAGCGGTACCTACAGGGTAAACGAGCAGTACTTC

d_call: .
v_call: TRBV7-8
j_call: TRBJ1-2
clone_size: .
cdr3_aa: CASSTDRSYGYTF
cdr3_nt: TGTGCCAGCAGCACGGACAGAAGCTATGGCTACACCTTC

d_call: TRBD1
v_call: TRBV7-9
j_call: TRBJ1-1
clone_size: .
cdr3_aa: CASSSPGQGRTEAFF
cdr3_nt: TGTGCCAGCAGCTCCCCGGGACAGGGGAGAACTGAAGCTTTCTTT

d_call: TRBD1
v_call: TRBV11-2
j_call: TRBJ2-5
clone_size: .
cdr3_aa: CASSTHPGQGEQETQYF
cdr3_nt: TGTGCCAGCAGCACTCACCCGGGACAGGGGGAACAAGAGACCCAGTACTTC

d_call: .
v_call: TRBV10-3
j_call: TRBJ2-7
clone_size: .
cdr3_aa: CAISSLSGGSYEQYF
cdr3_nt: TGTGCCATATCCTCCCTTAGCGGCGGCTCCTACGAGCAGTACTTC

d_call: .
v_call: TRBV2
j_call: TRBJ1-2
clone_size: .
cdr3_aa: CASRATANYGYTF
cdr3_nt: TGTGCCAGCAGAGCCACAGCTAACTATGGCTACACCTTC

d_call: TRBD2
v_call: TRBV7-9
j_call: TRBJ2-2
clone_size: .
cdr3_aa: CASSTSGGTGELFF
cdr3_nt: TGTGCCAGCAGCACTAGCGGGGGAACCGGGGAGCTGTTTTTT

d_call: .
v_call: TRBV20-1
j_call: TRBJ2-3
clone_size: .
cdr3_aa: CSAGREDTQYF
cdr3_nt: TGCAGTGCTGGCCGGGAGGATACGCAGTATTTT

d_call: TRBD1
v_call: TRBV28
j_call: TRBJ2-5
clone_size: .
cdr3_aa: CASRLGQGARETQYF
cdr3_nt: TGTGCCAGCAGATTAGGACAGGGGGCGCGGGAGACCCAGTACTTC

d_call: .
v_call: TRBV10-3
j_call: TRBJ2-5
clone_size: .
cdr3_aa: CAISESGREQETQYF
cdr3_nt: TGTGCCATCAGTGAGTCGGGGCGCGAACAAGAGACCCAGTACTTC

d_call: TRBD2
v_call: TRBV2
j_call: TRBJ2-3
clone_size: .
cdr3_aa: CASSKSGGDFTDTQYF
cdr3_nt: TGTGCCAGCAGTAAGAGCGGGGGGGACTTCACAGATACGCAGTATTTT